Listed below are T cell receptor beta chains from one sample, sequenced in a study of PD-1 blockade in mismatch repair-deficient tumors. Generated by immunoSEQ multiplex PCR, the TCRdb table keeps only in-frame clones and is missing some. The table has 90,000 to 130,000 clones, 60% to 85% seen once; the top ten hold about 5.1%. The sequencing here drew on peripheral blood, taken 60 to 65 weeks after starting pembrolizumab. The receptors originated from an adult with mismatch repair-deficient cancer. The CDR3 runs from the conserved cysteine through the conserved F or W. The D gene is left open where the match is weak. Some rows have no size entry. The others give once, few or many, or a class for an expanded clone.

v_gene	d_gene	j_gene	abundance	CDR3aa	CDR3nt
TRBV6-6	TRBD1	TRBJ1-1	once	CASSRDRGMNTEAFF	TGTGCCAGCAGTCGGGACAGGGGGATGAACACTGAAGCTTTCTTT
TRBV7-2	TRBD1	TRBJ1-1	-	CASSARTGANTEAFF	TGTGCCAGCAGCGCCCGGACAGGGGCTAACACTGAAGCTTTCTTT
TRBV19	-	TRBJ2-1	-	CASSQGKDNEQFF	TGTGCCAGTAGCCAGGGTAAGGACAATGAGCAGTTCTTC
TRBV7-3	-	TRBJ1-1	-	CASSLTPGLNTEAFF	TGTGCCAGCAGCTTAACACCGGGTCTGAACACTGAAGCTTTCTTT
TRBV2	-	TRBJ1-2	-	CASSESFGHYGYTF	TGTGCCAGCAGTGAATCGTTTGGCCACTATGGCTACACCTTC
TRBV5-1	TRBD1	TRBJ1-1	-	CASSWDRGTEAFF	TGCGCCAGCAGCTGGGACAGGGGGACTGAAGCTTTCTTT
TRBV2	TRBD2	TRBJ2-1	-	CASSGPGQGSSGRARYEQFF	TGTGCCAGCAGCGGTCCAGGGCAGGGGAGTAGCGGGAGGGCCCGCTATGAGCAGTTCTTC
TRBV29-1	TRBD2	TRBJ2-1	-	CSGLGLAGGSSSYNEQFF	TGCAGCGGCCTGGGACTAGCGGGAGGGTCGAGCTCCTACAATGAGCAGTTCTTC
TRBV27	TRBD2	TRBJ2-7	-	CASSSPSGRTPYEQYF	TGTGCCAGCAGTTCACCTAGCGGGAGGACCCCCTACGAGCAGTACTTC
TRBV4-1	-	TRBJ2-2	-	CASSQDSSVLTGELFF	TGCGCCAGCAGCCAAGACTCTAGCGTACTAACCGGGGAGCTGTTTTTT
TRBV16	TRBD2	TRBJ2-3	-	CASSQSPSGSADTQYF	TGTGCCAGCAGCCAATCCCCTAGCGGGAGCGCGGATACGCAGTATTTT
TRBV9	-	TRBJ1-2	-	CASSVDELSYGYTF	TGTGCCAGCAGCGTAGACGAGTTATCCTATGGCTACACCTTC
TRBV6-1	-	TRBJ2-2	-	CASISATGSSGELFF	TGTGCCAGCATCTCGGCCACCGGGTCCTCCGGGGAGCTGTTTTTT
TRBV5-1	-	TRBJ2-7	-	CASSLEAASSYEQYF	TGCGCCAGCAGCTTGGAAGCGGCAAGCTCCTACGAGCAGTACTTC
TRBV6-1	-	TRBJ1-5	-	CASSELQGLSQPQHF	TGTGCCAGCAGTGAACTTCAGGGGTTAAGCCAGCCCCAGCATTTT
TRBV7-9	-	TRBJ2-3	-	CASSLTELRDTQYF	TGTGCCAGCAGTCTGACGGAGCTCCGCGATACGCAGTATTTT
TRBV2	TRBD2	TRBJ2-1	-	CASSEALTSGEQFF	TGTGCCAGCAGTGAAGCATTGACTAGCGGTGAGCAGTTCTTC
TRBV5-8	TRBD2	TRBJ2-2	-	CASSFPTSGRDTGELFF	TGTGCCAGCAGCTTCCCGACTAGCGGGAGGGACACCGGGGAGCTGTTTTTT
TRBV7-2	-	TRBJ2-2	few	CASNLRREPTNTGELFF	TGTGCCAGCAACCTCCGACGGGAGCCAACGAACACCGGGGAGCTGTTTTTT
TRBV6-5	TRBD2	TRBJ2-1	-	CASSRGGLAQDEQFF	TGTGCCAGCAGCCGAGGGGGACTAGCTCAAGATGAGCAGTTCTTC
TRBV25-1	-	TRBJ2-1	-	CASSAPTSEQFF	TGTGCCAGCAGCGCCCCGACAAGTGAGCAGTTCTTC
TRBV27	TRBD1	TRBJ2-7	few	CASSYRQGYEQYF	TGTGCCAGCAGTTACCGACAGGGCTACGAGCAGTACTTC
TRBV6-1	-	TRBJ2-5	-	CASMADGETQYF	TGTGCCAGCATGGCGGATGGGGAGACCCAGTACTTC
TRBV30	TRBD2	TRBJ2-3	-	CAWVSGRNTDTQYF	TGTGCCTGGGTTAGCGGGAGGAACACAGATACGCAGTATTTT
TRBV5-4	TRBD2	TRBJ2-7	few	CASSTGASGRSYEQYF	TGTGCCAGCAGCACCGGCGCTAGCGGGAGATCCTACGAGCAGTACTTC
TRBV19	TRBD2	TRBJ2-1	-	CASSTGLAGGPREQFF	TGTGCCAGTAGTACGGGACTAGCGGGAGGGCCGAGGGAGCAGTTCTTC
TRBV4-3	-	TRBJ2-1	-	CASSLVIRGGNEQFF	TGCGCCAGCAGCCTTGTGATCCGGGGCGGCAATGAGCAGTTCTTC
TRBV7-8	-	TRBJ1-2	-	CASSSDKYGYTF	TGTGCCAGCAGCTCAGACAAATATGGCTACACCTTC
TRBV7-9	TRBD2	TRBJ2-2	-	CASSLGTSGRSGELFF	TGTGCCAGCAGCCTAGGGACTAGCGGGAGATCCGGGGAGCTGTTTTTT
TRBV15	TRBD2	TRBJ2-5	-	CATSKSLAGGQETQYF	TGTGCCACCAGCAAATCCCTAGCGGGAGGGCAAGAGACCCAGTACTTC
TRBV11-2	-	TRBJ2-7	-	CASSLGVRYEQYF	TGTGCCAGCAGCTTAGGCGTCCGCTACGAGCAGTACTTC
TRBV29-1	-	TRBJ1-4	-	CSVEGTPEKLFF	TGCAGCGTTGAGGGCACACCCGAAAAACTGTTTTTT
TRBV27	TRBD1	TRBJ1-5	-	CASSLGQNNQPQHF	TGTGCCAGCAGTCTGGGACAGAACAATCAGCCCCAGCATTTT
TRBV19	TRBD1	TRBJ1-4	-	CASTMGRGHEKLFF	TGTGCCAGTACCATGGGCAGGGGGCATGAAAAACTGTTTTTT
TRBV6-5	-	TRBJ1-1	once	CASRPWRGDTEAFF	TGTGCCTCACGCCCTTGGCGTGGGGACACTGAAGCTTTCTTT
TRBV6-5	-	TRBJ2-7	-	CASSYSIGAGQYF	TGTGCCAGCAGTTACTCTATCGGGGCTGGGCAGTACTTC
TRBV2	-	TRBJ2-7	once	CASSVLTYEQYF	TGTGCCAGCAGTGTCCTCACCTACGAGCAGTACTTC
TRBV6-1	TRBD1	TRBJ2-1	-	CASRQETGVYNEQFF	TGTGCCAGCAGGCAGGAGACAGGGGTGTACAATGAGCAGTTCTTC
TRBV11-3	TRBD2	TRBJ2-2	-	CASSLGTSGSNTGELFF	TGTGCCAGCAGCTTAGGGACTAGCGGATCGAACACCGGGGAGCTGTTTTTT
TRBV10-3	TRBD2	TRBJ2-1	-	CAISESTFPPSGSYNEQFF	TGTGCCATCAGTGAGTCAACCTTCCCGCCTAGCGGGAGCTACAATGAGCAGTTCTTC
TRBV4-1	-	TRBJ2-3	-	CASSRGLPFDTQYF	TGCGCCAGCAGCCGGGGCCTACCATTTGATACGCAGTATTTT
TRBV6-5	-	TRBJ1-4	-	CASSSGVEGKLFF	TGTGCCAGCAGTTCGGGGGTCGAGGGAAAACTGTTTTTT
TRBV5-1	-	TRBJ1-1	-	CASNKGVETEAFF	TGCGCCAGCAACAAAGGGGTTGAGACTGAAGCTTTCTTT
TRBV27	TRBD1	TRBJ1-2	-	CASSFSFGTGGGYTF	TGTGCCAGCAGTTTCTCGTTTGGGACAGGGGGGGGCTACACCTTC
TRBV30	-	TRBJ2-3	-	CAWSDQADTQYF	TGTGCCTGGAGCGACCAAGCAGATACGCAGTATTTT
TRBV7-2	-	TRBJ1-2	once	CASSLAVWGGRGYTF	TGTGCCAGCAGCTTAGCCGTTTGGGGGGGACGTGGCTACACCTTC
TRBV18	TRBD2	TRBJ2-1	-	CASSAPGLAGNEQFF	TGTGCCAGCTCAGCCCCGGGACTAGCGGGAAATGAGCAGTTCTTC